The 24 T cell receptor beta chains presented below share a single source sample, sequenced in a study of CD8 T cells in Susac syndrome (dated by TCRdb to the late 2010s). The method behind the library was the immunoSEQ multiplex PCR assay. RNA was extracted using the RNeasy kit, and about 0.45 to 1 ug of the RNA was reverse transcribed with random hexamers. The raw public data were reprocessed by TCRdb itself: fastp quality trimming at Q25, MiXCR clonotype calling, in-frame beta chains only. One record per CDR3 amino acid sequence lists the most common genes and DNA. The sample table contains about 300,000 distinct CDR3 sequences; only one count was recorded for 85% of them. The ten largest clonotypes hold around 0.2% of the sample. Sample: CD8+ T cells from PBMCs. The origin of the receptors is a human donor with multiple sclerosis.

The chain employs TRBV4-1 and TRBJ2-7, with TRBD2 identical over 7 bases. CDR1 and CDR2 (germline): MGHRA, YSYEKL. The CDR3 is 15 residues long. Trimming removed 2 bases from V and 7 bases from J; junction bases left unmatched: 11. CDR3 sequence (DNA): TGCGCCAGCAGCCAAAACCCATCGACTAGCTATGAGCAGTACTTC. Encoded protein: CASSQNPSTSYEQYF.

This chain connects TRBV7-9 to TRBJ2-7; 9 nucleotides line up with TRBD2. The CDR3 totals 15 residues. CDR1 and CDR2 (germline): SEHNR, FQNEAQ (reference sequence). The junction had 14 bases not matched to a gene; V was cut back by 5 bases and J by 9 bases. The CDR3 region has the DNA TGTGCCAGCAGCCTCCCTGCGGGACTAGCTAGCCTGCAGTACTTC. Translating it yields CASSLPAGLASLQYF.

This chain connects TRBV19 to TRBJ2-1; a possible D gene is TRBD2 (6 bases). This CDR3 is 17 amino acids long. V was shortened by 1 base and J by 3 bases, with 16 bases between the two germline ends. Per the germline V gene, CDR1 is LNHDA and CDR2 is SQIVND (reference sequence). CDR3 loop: CASSIVPPGVGYNEQFF. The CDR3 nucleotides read TGTGCCAGTAGTATAGTCCCCCCGGGGGTGGGCTACAATGAGCAGTTCTTC. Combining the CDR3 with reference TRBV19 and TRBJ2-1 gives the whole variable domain DGGITQSPKYLFRKEGQNVTLSCEQNLNHDAMYWYRQDPGQGLRLIYYSQIVNDFQKGDIAEGYSVSREKKESFPLTVTSAQKNPTAFYLCASSIVPPGVGYNEQFFGPGTRLTVL.

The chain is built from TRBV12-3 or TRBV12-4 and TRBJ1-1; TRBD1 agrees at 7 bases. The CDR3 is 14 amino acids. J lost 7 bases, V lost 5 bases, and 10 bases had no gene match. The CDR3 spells CASSIKDRNFEAFF. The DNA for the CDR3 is TGTGCCAGCAGTATCAAGGACAGGAACTTTGAAGCTTTCTTT.

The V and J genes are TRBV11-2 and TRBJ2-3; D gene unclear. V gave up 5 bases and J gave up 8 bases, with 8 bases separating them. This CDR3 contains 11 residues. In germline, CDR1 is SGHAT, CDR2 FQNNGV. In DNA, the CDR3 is TGTGCCAGCAGCCCACAGAGTACGCAGTATTTT. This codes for CASSPQSTQYF.

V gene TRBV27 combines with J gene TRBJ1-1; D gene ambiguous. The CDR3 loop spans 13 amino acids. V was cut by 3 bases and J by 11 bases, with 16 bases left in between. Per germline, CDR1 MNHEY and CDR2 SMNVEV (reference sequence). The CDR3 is CASSFGMTRVAFF. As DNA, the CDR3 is TGTGCCAGCAGTTTCGGTATGACACGGGTGGCTTTCTTT.

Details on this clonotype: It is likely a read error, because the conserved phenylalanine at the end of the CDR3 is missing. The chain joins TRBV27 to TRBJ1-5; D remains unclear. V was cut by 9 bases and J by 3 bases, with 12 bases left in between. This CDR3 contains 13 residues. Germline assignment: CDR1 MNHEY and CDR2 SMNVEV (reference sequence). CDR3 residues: CASSLGLNQPQHL. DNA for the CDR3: TGTGCCAGTTCGCTCGGTCTCAATCAGCCCCAGCATCTT.

The CDR3 sequence: CASSYGGWGFF. CDR3 coding DNA: TGTGCCAGCAGCTACGGCGGGTGGGGTTTCTTC. The chain combines TRBV11-2 with TRBJ2-1, with D possibly being TRBD2 (5 bases). The germline CDR1 and CDR2 sequences are SGHAT and FQNNGV. V lost 4 bases and J lost 16, with 14 bases in between. The CDR3 is made up of 11 amino acids.

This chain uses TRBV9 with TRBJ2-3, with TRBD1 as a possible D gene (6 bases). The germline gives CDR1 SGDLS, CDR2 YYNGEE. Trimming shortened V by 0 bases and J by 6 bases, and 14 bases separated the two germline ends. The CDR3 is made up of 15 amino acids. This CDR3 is CASSVGTGYRDTQYF. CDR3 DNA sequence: TGTGCCAGCAGCGTAGGAACAGGGTACCGCGATACGCAGTATTTT. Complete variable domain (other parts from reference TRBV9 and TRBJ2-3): DSGVTQTPKHLITATGQRVTLRCSPRSGDLSVYWYQQSLDQGLQFLIQYYNGEERAKGNILERFSAQQFPDLHSELNLSSLELGDSALYFCASSVGTGYRDTQYFGPGTRLTVL.

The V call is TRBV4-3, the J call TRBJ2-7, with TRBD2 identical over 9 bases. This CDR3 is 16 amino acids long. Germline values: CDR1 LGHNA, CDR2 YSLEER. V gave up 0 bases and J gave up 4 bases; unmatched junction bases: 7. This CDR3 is CASSQDRASGMYEQYF. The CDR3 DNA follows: TGCGCCAGCAGCCAAGATAGGGCTAGCGGGATGTACGAGCAGTACTTC.

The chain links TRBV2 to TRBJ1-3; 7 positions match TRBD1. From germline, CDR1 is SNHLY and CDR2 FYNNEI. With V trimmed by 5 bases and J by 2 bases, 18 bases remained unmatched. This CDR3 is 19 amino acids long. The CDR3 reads CASSFDREVLSWPGNTIYF. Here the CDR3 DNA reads TGTGCCAGCAGTTTTGACAGGGAAGTTTTGTCATGGCCTGGAAACACCATATATTTT.

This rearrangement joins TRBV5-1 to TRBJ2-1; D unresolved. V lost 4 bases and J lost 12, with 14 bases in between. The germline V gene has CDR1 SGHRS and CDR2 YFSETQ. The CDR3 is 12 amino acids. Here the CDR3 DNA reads TGCGCCAGCAGCGCCCGAGGCGATGGGCAGTTCTTC. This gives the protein CASSARGDGQFF.

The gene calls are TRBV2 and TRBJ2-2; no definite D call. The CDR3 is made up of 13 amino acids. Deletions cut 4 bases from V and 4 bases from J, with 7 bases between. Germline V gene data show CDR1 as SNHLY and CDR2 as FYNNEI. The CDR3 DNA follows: TGTGCCAGCAGTGTTGACTTCACCGGGGAGCTGTTTTTT. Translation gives CASSVDFTGELFF.

The CDR3: CATSRGAETGSLGELFF. Here the CDR3 DNA reads TGTGCCACCAGCAGAGGGGCTGAGACAGGGAGTTTGGGGGAGCTGTTTTTT. The chain couples TRBV15 to TRBJ2-2; TRBD1 aligns across 7 bases. The CDR3 length is 17 residues. The J segment lost 8 bases and the V segment lost 1 base, leaving 13 bases of the junction unmatched. Looked up from germline, CDR1 is LNHNV and CDR2 is YYDKDF (reference sequence). The full variable domain, rest sourced from reference TRBV15 and TRBJ2-2, is DAMVIQNPRYQVTQFGKPVTLSCSQTLNHNVMYWYQQKSSQAPKLLFHYYDKDFNNEADTPDNFQSRRPNTSFCFLDIRSPGLGDTAMYLCATSRGAETGSLGELFFGEGSRLTVL.

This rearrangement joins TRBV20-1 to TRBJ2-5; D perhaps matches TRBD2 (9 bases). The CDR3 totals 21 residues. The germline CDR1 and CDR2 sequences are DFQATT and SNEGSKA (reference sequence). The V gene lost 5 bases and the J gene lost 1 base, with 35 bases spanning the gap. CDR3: CSAAAGGRIAGVKWFQETQYF. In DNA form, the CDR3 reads TGCAGTGCTGCGGCAGGGGGCAGAATAGCGGGAGTAAAGTGGTTCCAAGAGACCCAGTACTTC.

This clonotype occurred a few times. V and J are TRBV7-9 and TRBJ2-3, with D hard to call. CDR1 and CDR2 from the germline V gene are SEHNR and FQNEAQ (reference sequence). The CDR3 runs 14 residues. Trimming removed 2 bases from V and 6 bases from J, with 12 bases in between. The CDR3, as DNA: TGTGCCAGCAGCTTAAGCCGTACCCCGGATACGCAGTATTTT. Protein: CASSLSRTPDTQYF.

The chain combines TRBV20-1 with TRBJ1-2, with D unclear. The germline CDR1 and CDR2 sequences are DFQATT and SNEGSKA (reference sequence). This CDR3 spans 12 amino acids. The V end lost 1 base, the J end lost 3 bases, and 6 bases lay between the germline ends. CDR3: CSARGTYYGYTF. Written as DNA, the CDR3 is TGCAGTGCTAGAGGCACCTACTATGGCTACACCTTC.

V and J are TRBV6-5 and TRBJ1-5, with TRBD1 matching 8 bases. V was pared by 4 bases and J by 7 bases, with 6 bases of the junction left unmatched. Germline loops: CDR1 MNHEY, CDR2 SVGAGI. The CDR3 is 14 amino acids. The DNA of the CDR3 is TGTGCCAGCAGTTCGTACAGGGGGGGACAGCCCCAGCATTTT. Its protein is CASSSYRGGQPQHF.

CDR3 sequence (DNA): TGCAGTGCCGGACTAGCTTACAATGAGCAGTTCTTC. Translation: CSAGLAYNEQFF. This chain connects TRBV20-1 to TRBJ2-1; 8 bases map to TRBD2. The CDR3 consists of 12 residues. Germline trimming cut 6 bases from V and 4 bases from J; bases unmatched to any gene: 2. The germline V gene has CDR1 DFQATT and CDR2 SNEGSKA (reference sequence).

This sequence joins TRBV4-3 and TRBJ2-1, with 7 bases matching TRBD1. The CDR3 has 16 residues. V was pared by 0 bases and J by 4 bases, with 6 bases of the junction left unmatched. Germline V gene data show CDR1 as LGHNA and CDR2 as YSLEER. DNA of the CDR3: TGCGCCAGCAGCCAAGATGGGGCAGGGGGTTACAATGAGCAGTTCTTC. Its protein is CASSQDGAGGYNEQFF.

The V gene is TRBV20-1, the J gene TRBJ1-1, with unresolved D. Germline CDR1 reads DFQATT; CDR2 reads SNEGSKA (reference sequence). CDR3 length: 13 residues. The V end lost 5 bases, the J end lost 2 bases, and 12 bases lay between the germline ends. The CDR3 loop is CSAYTRINTEAFF. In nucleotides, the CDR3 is TGCAGTGCTTACACTCGAATAAACACTGAAGCTTTCTTT.

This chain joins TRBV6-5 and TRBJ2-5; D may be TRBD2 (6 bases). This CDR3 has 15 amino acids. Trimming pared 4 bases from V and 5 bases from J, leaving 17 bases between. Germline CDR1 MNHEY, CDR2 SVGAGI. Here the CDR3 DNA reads TGTGCCAGCAGTTCACCGGCGGGGCAAGGGGAGACCCAGTACTTC. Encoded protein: CASSSPAGQGETQYF.

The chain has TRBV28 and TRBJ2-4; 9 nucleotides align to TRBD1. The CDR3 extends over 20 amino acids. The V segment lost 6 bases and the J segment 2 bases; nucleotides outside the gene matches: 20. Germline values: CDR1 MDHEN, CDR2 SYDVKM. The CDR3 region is CASSSHYRDREKLTKNIQYF. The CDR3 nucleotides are TGTGCCAGCAGCTCCCACTATCGGGACAGGGAAAAGCTAACCAAAAACATTCAGTACTTC.

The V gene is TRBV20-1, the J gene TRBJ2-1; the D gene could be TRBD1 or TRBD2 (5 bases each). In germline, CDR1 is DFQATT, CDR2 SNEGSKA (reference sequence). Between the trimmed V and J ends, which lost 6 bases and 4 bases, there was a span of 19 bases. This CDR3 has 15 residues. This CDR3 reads CSAVGQGRGYNEQFF. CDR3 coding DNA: TGCAGTGCGGTCGGGCAGGGAAGAGGGTACAATGAGCAGTTCTTC.